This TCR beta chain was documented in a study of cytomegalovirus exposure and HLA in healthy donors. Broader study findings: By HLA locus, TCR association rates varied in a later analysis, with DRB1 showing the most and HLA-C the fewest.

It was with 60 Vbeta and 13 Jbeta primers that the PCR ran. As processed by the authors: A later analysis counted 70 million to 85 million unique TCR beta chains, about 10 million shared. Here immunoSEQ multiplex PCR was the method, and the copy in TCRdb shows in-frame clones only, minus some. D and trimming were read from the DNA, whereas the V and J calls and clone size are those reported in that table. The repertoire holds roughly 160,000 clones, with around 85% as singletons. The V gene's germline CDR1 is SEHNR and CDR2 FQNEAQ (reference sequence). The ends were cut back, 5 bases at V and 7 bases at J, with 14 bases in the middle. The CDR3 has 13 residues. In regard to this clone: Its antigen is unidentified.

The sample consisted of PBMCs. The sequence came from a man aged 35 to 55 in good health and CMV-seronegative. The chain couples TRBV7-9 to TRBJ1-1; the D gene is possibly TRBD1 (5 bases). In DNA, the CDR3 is TGTGCCAGCAGCCTGGGGCCGAACGATGAAGCTTTCTTT. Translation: CASSLGPNDEAFF.